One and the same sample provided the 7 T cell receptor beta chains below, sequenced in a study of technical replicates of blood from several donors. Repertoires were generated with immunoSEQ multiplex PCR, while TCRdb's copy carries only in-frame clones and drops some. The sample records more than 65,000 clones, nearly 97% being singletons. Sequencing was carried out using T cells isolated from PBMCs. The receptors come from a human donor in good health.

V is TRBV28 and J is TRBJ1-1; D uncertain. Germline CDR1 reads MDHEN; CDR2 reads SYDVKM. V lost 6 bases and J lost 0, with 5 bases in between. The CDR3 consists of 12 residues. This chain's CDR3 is CASSEMNTEAFF. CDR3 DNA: TGTGCCAGCAGCGAGATGAACACTGAAGCTTTCTTT.

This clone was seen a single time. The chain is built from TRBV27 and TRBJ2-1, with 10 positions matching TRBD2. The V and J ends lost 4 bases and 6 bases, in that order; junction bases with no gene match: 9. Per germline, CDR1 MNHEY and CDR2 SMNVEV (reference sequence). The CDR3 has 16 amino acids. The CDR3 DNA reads TGTGCCAGCAGTTCCCATCCTAGCGGGAGAAGCAATGAGCAGTTCTTC. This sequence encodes CASSSHPSGRSNEQFF.

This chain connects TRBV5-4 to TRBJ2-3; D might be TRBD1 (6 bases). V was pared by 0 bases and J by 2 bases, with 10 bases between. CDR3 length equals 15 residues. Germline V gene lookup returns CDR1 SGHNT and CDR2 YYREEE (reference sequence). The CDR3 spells CASSLVTGVTDTQYF. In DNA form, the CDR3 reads TGTGCCAGCAGCTTGGTGACAGGTGTCACAGATACGCAGTATTTT.

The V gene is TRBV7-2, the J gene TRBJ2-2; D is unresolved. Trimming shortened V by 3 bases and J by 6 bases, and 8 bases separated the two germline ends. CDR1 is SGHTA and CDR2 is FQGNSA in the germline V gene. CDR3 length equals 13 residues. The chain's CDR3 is CASSFSSSGELFF. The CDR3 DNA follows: TGTGCCAGCAGCTTCAGTTCGTCCGGGGAGCTGTTTTTT.

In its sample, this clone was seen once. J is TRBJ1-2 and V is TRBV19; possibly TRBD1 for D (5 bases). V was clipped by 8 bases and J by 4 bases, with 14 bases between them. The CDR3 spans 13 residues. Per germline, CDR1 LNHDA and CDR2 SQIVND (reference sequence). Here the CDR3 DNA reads TGTGCCAGTTCCCCGACAGCTCTCTATGGCTACACCTTC. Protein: CASSPTALYGYTF.

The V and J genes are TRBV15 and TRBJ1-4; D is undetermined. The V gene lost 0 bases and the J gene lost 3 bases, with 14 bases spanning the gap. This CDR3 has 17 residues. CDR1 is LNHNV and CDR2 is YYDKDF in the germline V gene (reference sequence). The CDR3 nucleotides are TGTGCCACCAGCAGAGAGCGACATATAAACTCTAATGAAAAACTGTTTTTT. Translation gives CATSRERHINSNEKLFF.

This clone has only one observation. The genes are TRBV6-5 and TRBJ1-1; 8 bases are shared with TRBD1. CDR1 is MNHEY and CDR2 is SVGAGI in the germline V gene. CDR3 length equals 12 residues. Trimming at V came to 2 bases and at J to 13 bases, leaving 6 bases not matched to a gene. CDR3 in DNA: TGTGCCAGCAGTTACCTAGGACAGGGATTTTTCTTT. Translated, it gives CASSYLGQGFFF.